Listed below are T cell receptor beta chains from one sample, sequenced in a study of T cells in Graves' hyperthyroidism and ophthalmopathy. Each CDR3 protein is one row after TCRdb ran MiXCR on the multiplex PCR reads. The table includes about 690,000 distinct CDR3 sequences, roughly a sixth detected once. The sequencing sample was made of blood. Receptors originate from a man in his fifties or sixties with Graves' hyperthyroidism. Each CDR3 is given with its conserved first and last residue. D genes are given only for firm matches. A clone size is listed for some rows: how often the clone was seen (once, few, many), or a class if it is expanded.

j_call,cdr3_length,clone_size,v_call,d_call,cdr3_nt,cdr3_aa
TRBJ2-1,15,many,TRBV6-1,TRBD2,TGTGCCAGCAGTGAACCAGCGGGAGCCAACAATGAGCAGTTCTTC,CASSEPAGANNEQFF
TRBJ2-1,14,few,TRBV4-1,.,TGCGCCAGCAGCCAAGGCCACGACTACAATGAGCAGTTCTTC,CASSQGHDYNEQFF
TRBJ2-7,15,many,TRBV2,TRBD1,TGTGCCAGCAGCCCCCTCACGACAGGGACAAACGAGCAGTACTTC,CASSPLTTGTNEQYF
TRBJ1-4,15,few,TRBV10-2,.,TGCGCCAGCAGTGAGTCGAAAGCAACTAATGAAAAACTGTTTTTT,CASSESKATNEKLFF
TRBJ2-1,14,.,TRBV3-1,.,TGTGCCAGCAGCCAAGTCAGCGCCTACAATGAGCAGTTCTTC,CASSQVSAYNEQFF
TRBJ2-1,15,.,TRBV10-3,TRBD2,TGTGCCATCAGTGCCCGGGAGGGCTCCTACAATGAGCAGTTCTTC,CAISAREGSYNEQFF
TRBJ2-1,16,many,TRBV28,.,TGTGCCAGCAGTTGGGGAACAGGCGGATCGTACAATGAGCAGTTCTTC,CASSWGTGGSYNEQFF
TRBJ1-3,15,.,TRBV14,TRBD1,TGTGCCAGCAGCCCGTGGACAGGCTCTGGAAACACCATATATTTT,CASSPWTGSGNTIYF
TRBJ2-5,14,many,TRBV30,TRBD2,TGTGCCTGGAGTGGACTAGCGGGAGGGGAGACCCAGTACTTC,CAWSGLAGGETQYF
TRBJ2-1,12,.,TRBV3-1,.,TGTGCCAGCAGCCAAGTCCACAGCGAGCAGTTCTTC,CASSQVHSEQFF
TRBJ2-7,15,few,TRBV12-3/TRBV12-4,TRBD1,TGTGCCAGCAGTATAGGGGGGACAGGGGTTTACGGGCAGTACTTC,CASSIGGTGVYGQYF
TRBJ1-1,12,many,TRBV27,TRBD1,TGTGCCAGCAGTACAGGGGCCACTGAAGCTTTCTTT,CASSTGATEAFF
TRBJ1-1,12,many,TRBV3-1,.,TGTGCCAGCAGCCAACTGAACACTGAAGCTTTCTTT,CASSQLNTEAFF
TRBJ1-1,15,few,TRBV5-5,.,TGTGCCAGCAGCTTTACCGGGACATTGAACACTGAAGCTTTCTTT,CASSFTGTLNTEAFF